The sequence of this TCR beta chain was determined in a study of high-grade serous ovarian cancer treatment subgroups. Whole-study results and caveats: Different patients shared almost no repertoire; same-patient tumors shared about 0.1 to 0.79.

Trimming stripped 1 base from V and 8 bases from J, with 9 bases between. The CDR3 sequence is 13 residues long. Germline values: CDR1 SGHAT, CDR2 FQNNGV. Tumor samples were obtained before definitive surgery or chemotherapy. Comments on this clone: Antigen specificity is unknown.

Using immunoSEQ multiplex PCR, the repertoire was profiled, and TCRdb retains in-frame clones only, with some absent. The sample records approximately 4,200 clones, about 78% being singletons. The V call is TRBV11-2, the J call TRBJ2-1; D is unresolved. The clonotype originates from a human donor with high-grade serous ovarian cancer. Input material: tumor tissue. CDR3 sequence: CASSLGGFDEQFF. The CDR3 coding sequence is TGTGCCAGCAGCTTAGGCGGATTCGATGAGCAGTTCTTC. Complete variable domain (other parts from reference TRBV11-2 and TRBJ2-1): EAGVAQSPRYKIIEKRQSVAFWCNPISGHATLYWYQQILGQGPKLLIQFQNNGVVDDSQLPKDRFSAERLKGVDSTLKIQPAKLEDSAVYLCASSLGGFDEQFFGPGTRLTVL.